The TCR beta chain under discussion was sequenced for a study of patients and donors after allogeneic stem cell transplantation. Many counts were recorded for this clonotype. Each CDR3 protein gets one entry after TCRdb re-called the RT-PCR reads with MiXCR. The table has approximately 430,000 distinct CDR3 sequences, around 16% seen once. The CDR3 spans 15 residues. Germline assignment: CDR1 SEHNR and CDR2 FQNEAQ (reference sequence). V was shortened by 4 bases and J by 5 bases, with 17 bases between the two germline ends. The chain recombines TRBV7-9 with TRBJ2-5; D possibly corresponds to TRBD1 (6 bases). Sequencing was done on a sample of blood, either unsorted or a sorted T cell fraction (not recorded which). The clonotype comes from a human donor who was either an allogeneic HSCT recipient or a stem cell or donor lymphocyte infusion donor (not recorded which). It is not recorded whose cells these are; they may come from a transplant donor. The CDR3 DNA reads TGTGCCAGCAGCTACTCTACAGGGATGGCGGAGACCCAGTACTTC. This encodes CASSYSTGMAETQYF.